The following is a T cell receptor (beta chain) sequence with its context. Its target is not known. All of the isolated RNA was reverse transcribed, so expressed TCRB transcripts were sequenced. Mean read depth for naive, central memory and regulatory T cell samples was about 3.4 million reads. Profiling relied on immunoSEQ multiplex PCR, and the TCRdb table lists in-frame clones only, not all of them. Of some 250,000 clones detected, around 9.9% appear once; the ten largest clones hold 0.017%. The CDR3 sequence is 13 residues long. Germline V gene sequence: CDR1 SGHRS, CDR2 YFSETQ. The germline V and J ends were trimmed by 4 bases and 7 bases, with 14 bases remaining between them. The sample is drawn from a study of beta chain features in type 1 diabetes. Whole-study results and caveats: In all four CD4+ subsets, TCRB CDR3 length was significantly, moderately reduced in type 1 diabetes. cDNA sequencing could over-represent cells with high TCR expression.

The single heparinised draw taken from each donor contained about 120 mL of blood on average. Staining for CD45RO/CCR7/CD25/CD127/CD95/CD27 allowed sorting of CD4+ naive, central memory, regulatory and stem cell-like memory cells. Material: naive CD4+ T cells from blood. This chain uses TRBV5-1 with TRBJ2-5, with D possibly matching TRBD1 (5 bases). This receptor was taken from a man in his thirties or forties with type 1 diabetes. The CDR3: CASSHGPQGTQYF. Written as DNA, the CDR3 is TGCGCCAGCAGCCACGGGCCCCAGGGGACCCAGTACTTC. The complete variable domain, with remaining parts taken from reference TRBV5-1 and TRBJ2-5, reads KAGVTQTPRYLIKTRGQQVTLSCSPISGHRSVSWYQQTPGQGLQFLFEYFSETQRNKGNFPGRFSGRQFSNSRSEMNVSTLELGDSALYLCASSHGPQGTQYFGPGTRLLVL.